Below, one TCR beta chain is given with its context. Its antigen is not identified. Analysis merged second doses at about 4 or about 12 weeks. The record originates from a study of T cell responses to AZD1222 COVID-19 vaccine. The CDR3 is made up of 13 amino acids. Looked up from germline, CDR1 is KGHDR and CDR2 is SFDVKD. Trimming removed 6 bases at V and 5 bases at J, with 13 bases between. Study-wide results and caveats: Spike as a whole was targeted by vaccine-associated CD4 TCRs, dominant at 160-218 and 743-854. The study sampled repertoires only after the peak T cell response.

Data came from immunoSEQ multiplex PCR; TCRdb stores just in-frame clones and leaves some out. This table has 250,000 to 300,000 clones, 90% to 95% appearing once. Sequences were derived from peripheral blood, sampled 28 days after the second AZD1222 dose. The TCR originated in an adult who received the AZD1222 COVID-19 vaccine. The chain employs TRBV24-1 and TRBJ2-7, with D maybe TRBD1 (6 bases). This CDR3 is CATSPGRGDEQYF. CDR3 sequence (DNA): TGTGCCACCAGTCCTGGCAGGGGAGACGAGCAGTACTTC.